This is a list of T cell receptor beta chains from one sample in a study of beta chain features in type 1 diabetes. TCRdb's copy holds only in-frame clones and misses some; the assay was immunoSEQ multiplex PCR. The sample consists of under 950,000 clones, about 17% of them appearing once. Specimen: naive CD4+ T cells from blood. The receptors derive from a woman under 30 in good health. The CDR3 runs from the conserved cysteine through the conserved F or W. D genes are given only for firm matches. Clone size appears in some rows only: once, few, many, or a class for an expanded clone.

DNA | CDR3 | V | size | D | J
TGTGCCAGCGAAGGGGGCACTGGGGCCAACGTCCTGACTTTC | CASEGGTGANVLTF | TRBV6-5 | few | TRBD1 | TRBJ2-6
TGTGCCAGCAGTGCTAGCGGGAGGACCGTCCACAATGAGCAGTTCTTC | CASSASGRTVHNEQFF | TRBV28 | few | TRBD2 | TRBJ2-1
TGCGCCAGCAGCCAACCGCAGGGGACTGACCGCTATGGCTACACCTTC | CASSQPQGTDRYGYTF | TRBV4-3 | . | . | TRBJ1-2
TGTGCTAGTTGGGCGGGACAGGGCGACAATCAGCCCCAGCATTTT | CASWAGQGDNQPQHF | TRBV10-3 | few | TRBD1 | TRBJ1-5
TGTGCCAGCAGCGCCGACCCGGGCGGTGGGACCCAGTACTTC | CASSADPGGGTQYF | TRBV11-2 | few | . | TRBJ2-5
TGTGCCAGTAAACACACTAGCGGGCCTACCTACGAGCAGTACTTC | CASKHTSGPTYEQYF | TRBV6-6 | . | TRBD2 | TRBJ2-7
TGTGCCAGCAGCGCCCGCAACCTCATGAACACTGAAGCTTTCTTT | CASSARNLMNTEAFF | TRBV5-5 | . | . | TRBJ1-1
TGTGCCAGCTCAAGTTACCACATCGGGGGCAATACCGGGGAGCTGTTTTTT | CASSSYHIGGNTGELFF | TRBV18 | . | . | TRBJ2-2
TGTGCCAGCAGCCCCTACGCGGACAGGAACACCGGGGAGCTGTTTTTT | CASSPYADRNTGELFF | TRBV11-2 | few | . | TRBJ2-2
TGCGCCAGCAGTCAAGGGGAGGATCAGCCCCAGCATTTT | CASSQGEDQPQHF | TRBV5-1 | . | . | TRBJ1-5
TGTGCCAGCAGCGAAGTGACTAGCCCGGCAAACACAGATACGCAGTATTTT | CASSEVTSPANTDTQYF | TRBV13 | . | TRBD2 | TRBJ2-3
TGTGCCAGCAGTACCCGACTAGCGGGAGGCTACGAGCAGTACTTC | CASSTRLAGGYEQYF | TRBV28 | few | TRBD2 | TRBJ2-7
TGTGCCATCAGTGAACGACAGAACACCGGGGAGCTGTTTTTT | CAISERQNTGELFF | TRBV10-3 | few | . | TRBJ2-2
TGTGCCAGCAGTTTACCAGACCGATATGGCAATGAGCAGTTCTTC | CASSLPDRYGNEQFF | TRBV28 | . | . | TRBJ2-1
TGTGCCAGCAGCCAACGAACCGGGACAGGGGGAGATACGCAGTATTTT | CASSQRTGTGGDTQYF | TRBV4-2 | . | TRBD1 | TRBJ2-3
TGTGCCAGCAGTTTAAATCCCTTCGTGGGGCTGTTTTTT | CASSLNPFVGLFF | TRBV28 | once | . | TRBJ1-4
TGTGCCAGCAGTCCCCCTGTTACGGTTGGCTACACCTTC | CASSPPVTVGYTF | TRBV28 | few | . | TRBJ1-2
TGTGCCAGCAGCCGGACTAGGTCAGAGACCCAGTACTTC | CASSRTRSETQYF | TRBV7-9 | few | TRBD2 | TRBJ2-5
TGTGCCAGTAGTAGAGGGGGACCGCAGCCTTACGAGCAGTACTTC | CASSRGGPQPYEQYF | TRBV19 | . | . | TRBJ2-7
TGTGCCAGCAGCCAAGCCCTTTACAATGAGCAGTTCTTC | CASSQALYNEQFF | TRBV11-1 | . | . | TRBJ2-1
TGTGCCAGCAGTGGGGAAGCTGAGCAGTTCTTC | CASSGEAEQFF | TRBV28 | . | . | TRBJ2-1
TGCGCCAGCAGCCAAGATTTCGCTAGCGCGAGGGGTGAGACCCAGTACTTC | CASSQDFASARGETQYF | TRBV4-1 | . | . | TRBJ2-5
TGCAGTGTCGCGCCAGACACTGAAGCTTTCTTT | CSVAPDTEAFF | TRBV20-1 | . | . | TRBJ1-1
TGTGCCAGCAGCGTAGTGGGGGCCCCCAATGAGCAGTTCTTC | CASSVVGAPNEQFF | TRBV9 | . | . | TRBJ2-1
TGTGCCAGCTTAGACTATGGCTACACCTTC | CASLDYGYTF | TRBV6-1 | few | . | TRBJ1-2
TGTGCCAGCAGTGAAGCCGGGACCATTAATGAGCAGTTCTTC | CASSEAGTINEQFF | TRBV25-1 | . | . | TRBJ2-1
TGTGCCAGCAGTTTCGACGACAGGGCGCATGGGAGCACCATATATTTT | CASSFDDRAHGSTIYF | TRBV6-5 | . | TRBD1 | TRBJ1-3
TGTGCCAGCAGCTTATCGACCGGGACAAGGTTTCATGGCTACACCTTC | CASSLSTGTRFHGYTF | TRBV7-2 | few | . | TRBJ1-2
TGTGCCAGCAGCTTAGATCCGGTCTATGGCTACACCTTC | CASSLDPVYGYTF | TRBV7-2 | few | . | TRBJ1-2
TGTGCCAGCAGCTTACTTCGACGAGAGACCCAGTACTTC | CASSLLRRETQYF | TRBV11-1 | few | . | TRBJ2-5
TGTGCCAGCATGGGGGTCGGGAGGGCCCCAAACTACGAGCAGTACTTC | CASMGVGRAPNYEQYF | TRBV25-1 | . | TRBD2 | TRBJ2-7
TGTGCCAGCAGCCAAGAAGAAGGACAGGGAGCTAACACCGGGGAGCTGTTTTTT | CASSQEEGQGANTGELFF | TRBV7-9 | few | TRBD1 | TRBJ2-2
TGTGCCAGCAGTTGGACGTCGGGGTATAATTCACCCCTCCACTTT | CASSWTSGYNSPLHF | TRBV27 | few | . | TRBJ1-6
TGTGCCAGTCGCCCTACAGGGAACGGAAACACCATATATTTT | CASRPTGNGNTIYF | TRBV9 | . | . | TRBJ1-3
TGTGCCAGCAGACGGACAGGGGGGCAAGAGACCCAGTACTTC | CASRRTGGQETQYF | TRBV6-6 | few | TRBD1 | TRBJ2-5
TGTGCCAGCAATCCAACGTCCGGGAATGAGCAGTTCTTC | CASNPTSGNEQFF | TRBV28 | few | . | TRBJ2-1
TGCGCCAGCAGCCCCCGGCTGGAGGGCTACGAGCAGTACTTC | CASSPRLEGYEQYF | TRBV4-1 | . | . | TRBJ2-7
TGTGCCAGCAGCATGGGACCAGTAAAGGGCGAGCAGTACTTC | CASSMGPVKGEQYF | TRBV7-2 | few | . | TRBJ2-7
TGTGCCAGCAGCGTAAGCCCCGGGACAGCCGCGCGGGGAGAGACCCAGTACTTC | CASSVSPGTAARGETQYF | TRBV9 | . | . | TRBJ2-5